These 14 T cell receptor beta chains share one sample of origin, sequenced in a study of a mutant IDH1 vaccine in newly diagnosed glioma. The method was immunoSEQ multiplex PCR; TCRdb's version includes in-frame clones alone and lacks a portion of them. The repertoire holds tens of thousands of clones, with 82% as singletons. For these receptors, no antigen is known. The sample's time point: week 35, safety follow-up. The study gave 300 ug of mutant IDH1 20-mer peptide per vaccine dose, with topical imiquimod. The sequences come from PBMCs, collected from a glioma patient whose treatment included an IDH1 peptide vaccine. Receptors were obtained from a woman aged 18-29 years with glioma.

The chain employs TRBV5-8 and TRBJ1-1, with 9 bases identical to TRBD1. Looked up from germline, CDR1 is SGHTS and CDR2 is YDEGEE. The CDR3 consists of 14 residues. With V trimmed by 6 bases and J by 0 bases, 3 bases remained unmatched. The CDR3 DNA sequence: TGTGCCAGCACCCGGGACAGGGTGAACACTGAAGCTTTCTTT. It specifies CASTRDRVNTEAFF. Filled out from reference TRBV5-8 and TRBJ1-1, the complete variable domain reads EAGVTQSPTHLIKTRGQQATLRCSPISGHTSVYWYQQALGLGLQFLLWYDEGEERNRGNFPPRFSGRQFPNYSSELNVNALELEDSALYLCASTRDRVNTEAFFGQGTRLTVV.

This clone is judged medium-sized (0.01 to 0.1%). The chain recombines TRBV7-2 with TRBJ1-2; D is unclear. This CDR3 has 13 amino acids. The ends were cut back, 5 bases at V and 8 bases at J, with 15 bases in the middle. Germline CDR1 is SGHTA and CDR2 is FQGNSA. The CDR3 sequence is CASSQAPGSGYTF. The CDR3 DNA sequence: TGTGCCAGCAGCCAAGCGCCGGGTTCAGGCTACACCTTC.

This clone was seen only once. CDR3: CASRLGQGNTEAFF. CDR3 DNA: TGCGCCAGCAGACTGGGACAGGGGAACACTGAAGCTTTCTTT. The gene calls are TRBV5-1 and TRBJ1-1, with 9 bases matching TRBD1. V shed 5 bases and J 1 base; nucleotides not matched to a gene: 3. Germline V gene data show CDR1 as SGHRS and CDR2 as YFSETQ. The CDR3 spans 14 residues.

The rearrangement links TRBV7-2 to TRBJ2-1; TRBD1 aligns across 9 bases. Looked up from germline, CDR1 is SGHTA and CDR2 is FQGNSA. The CDR3 has 16 amino acids. The ends lost 4 bases at V and 2 bases at J; junction bases unmatched: 6. In nucleotides, the CDR3 is TGTGCCAGCAGCTCCTTCGGGACAGGGCCCTACAATGAGCAGTTCTTC. The encoded protein is CASSSFGTGPYNEQFF.

V is TRBV29-1 and J is TRBJ2-1; a weak D match, TRBD2 (5 bases). CDR3 length: 13 residues. Germline CDR1 reads SQVTM; CDR2 reads ANQGSEA. V lost 2 bases and J lost 6, with 11 bases in between. CDR3 loop: CSVESGVGNEQFF. CDR3 DNA: TGCAGCGTTGAATCCGGGGTTGGCAATGAGCAGTTCTTC.

The chain is built from TRBV9 and TRBJ2-3; a weak D match, TRBD2 (5 bases). This CDR3 contains 15 residues. Trimming left V 4 bases short and J 4 bases short, with 16 bases between. Germline V gives CDR1 SGDLS, CDR2 YYNGEE. Here the CDR3 reads CASSLGNGGPDTQYF. The CDR3 region has the DNA TGTGCCAGCAGCTTAGGGAACGGCGGGCCAGATACGCAGTATTTT.

The rearrangement links TRBV4-1 to TRBJ1-2; 12 bases align to TRBD1. CDR3 size: 15 residues. J gave up 4 bases and V 3 bases, and 3 bases lay outside the gene matches. Germline V gene lookup returns CDR1 MGHRA and CDR2 YSYEKL. The CDR3 protein is CASSQGTGGGYGYTF. For the CDR3, the DNA is TGCGCCAGCAGCCAGGGGACAGGGGGCGGCTATGGCTACACCTTC.

The rearrangement uses TRBV5-1 and TRBJ2-2, with TRBD2 identical over 8 bases. V lost 4 bases to trimming and J lost 2 bases; unmatched junction nucleotides: 13. The CDR3 runs 18 residues. Germline CDR1 SGHRS, CDR2 YFSETQ. Written as DNA, the CDR3 is TGCGCCAGCAGCCTTTACCCGGGTGCGGGAGGTAACACCGGGGAGCTGTTTTTT. Translating gives CASSLYPGAGGNTGELFF.

This chain connects TRBV27 to TRBJ1-6, with D unresolved. The CDR3 covers 15 residues. V was cut by 6 bases and J by 7 bases, with 16 bases left in between. The germline gives CDR1 MNHEY, CDR2 SMNVEV (reference sequence). This CDR3 reads CASRKTDSTNSPLHF. DNA of the CDR3: TGTGCCAGCAGAAAGACGGATTCAACAAATTCACCCCTCCACTTT.

This clone is a singleton in its sample. The V and J genes are TRBV15 and TRBJ2-3; D is uncertain. CDR1 is LNHNV and CDR2 is YYDKDF in the germline V gene (reference sequence). The CDR3 runs to 16 residues. Trimming removed 0 bases from V and 1 base from J, with 11 bases in between. Written as DNA, the CDR3 is TGTGCCACCAGCAGAGATCAAGGTGGGCGCACAGATACGCAGTATTTT. The encoded protein is CATSRDQGGRTDTQYF.

This chain's CDR3 is CASSQILDRVDGYTF. CDR3 DNA sequence: TGCGCCAGCAGCCAGATCTTGGACAGGGTGGATGGCTACACCTTC. This chain uses TRBV4-1 with TRBJ1-2, with 8 bases matching TRBD1. Germline CDR1 MGHRA, CDR2 YSYEKL. V lost 3 bases and J lost 6; bases outside the gene matches: 9. CDR3 length: 15 amino acids.

The chain uses TRBV29-1 and TRBJ2-7; D unclear. The CDR3 has 15 residues. Germline CDR1 SQVTM, CDR2 ANQGSEA. Trimming cost V 4 bases and J 0 bases, with 16 bases left between them. The CDR3 nucleotides are TGCAGCGTTGTCTACTCTCTCGGATCCTCCTACGAGCAGTACTTC. This translates into CSVVYSLGSSYEQYF.

The V call is TRBV29-1, the J call TRBJ1-3; 10 nucleotides agree with TRBD1. J was trimmed by 7 bases and V by 7 bases; bases with no gene match: 16. The V gene's germline CDR1 is SQVTM and CDR2 ANQGSEA. CDR3 length equals 16 residues. CDR3 residues: CSATQTSGQGRNTIYF. CDR3 DNA sequence: TGCAGCGCAACACAAACGTCGGGACAGGGGAGGAACACCATATATTTT.

By frequency in the sample, this clone is large. The V and J genes are TRBV30 and TRBJ1-3; 7 bases fit TRBD1. The CDR3 length is 16 residues. Per germline, CDR1 GTSNPN and CDR2 SVGIG (reference sequence). With 0 bases clipped from V and 2 bases from J, the junction kept 7 bases outside the gene matches. The CDR3 here is CAWSVEGTAPGNTIYF. The CDR3 bases are TGTGCCTGGAGTGTCGAAGGGACAGCCCCTGGAAACACCATATATTTT. Full variable domain (outside the CDR3, taken from reference TRBV30 and TRBJ1-3): SQTIHQWPATLVQPVGSPLSLECTVEGTSNPNLYWYRQAAGRGLQLLFYSVGIGQISSEVPQNLSASRPQDRQFILSSKKLLLSDSGFYLCAWSVEGTAPGNTIYFGEGSWLTVV.